The subject of this entry is one T cell receptor (beta chain). Alongside a J-beta primer mix, a sample-barcoded 5' primer served in a second PCR lasting about 6 to 11 cycles. A single record per CDR3 protein comes from TCRdb applying MiXCR to the 5' RACE reads. The sample contains over a million distinct CDR3 sequences, less than 45% of which appear only once. This record belongs to a study of blood T cells in healthy people across ages. The CDR3 runs to 16 residues. V lost 5 bases and J 3 bases, leaving 19 bases between the germline ends. The V gene's germline CDR1 is LNHNV and CDR2 YYDKDF (reference sequence).

The genes are TRBV15 and TRBJ1-2, with D perhaps matching TRBD1 (6 bases). The sequenced material came from blood. The TCR comes from a woman aged 18 to 35 in good health. DNA of the CDR3: TGTGCCACCAGCGGGTCGACAGGAGATCTAGACTATGGCTACACCTTC. This translates into CATSGSTGDLDYGYTF.